In this sample, the clone carrying this T cell receptor (beta chain) turned up a few times. The antigen is not known. Autoimmune disease history or systemic immunosuppression disqualified patients. This entry belongs to a study of OX40 agonist ivuxolimab in advanced cancers. For the study at large: People in dose escalation had one of these cancers: hepatocellular carcinoma, melanoma, renal cell or head and neck cancer. Previous treatment with anti-PD-1, anti-PD-L1 or anti-CTLA-4 therapy was allowed; 40% had received some. Findings of the study overall: Both CD4+ and CD8+ T cell populations in blood had undergone clonal expansion by week 6 at 0.1 to 3.0 mg/kg.

Produced via immunoSEQ multiplex PCR; TCRdb's table is partial and in-frame only. The table lists some 100,000 clones, about 90% of them singletons. Trimming removed 0 bases from V and 7 bases from J, with 7 bases in between. CDR3 length: 13 amino acids. The germline CDR1 and CDR2 sequences are LGHNA and YSLEER. The chain carries TRBV4-3 and TRBJ1-5, with unresolved D. This specimen was CD4+ or CD8+ T cells sorted from blood, taken in a trial of the OX40 agonist ivuxolimab. This clonotype originated in an adult with an advanced solid tumor such as melanoma, head and neck, liver or kidney cancer. CDR3 in amino acids: CASSQDVRQPQHF. The CDR3 DNA reads as TGCGCCAGCAGCCAAGATGTACGACAGCCCCAGCATTTT.